The 12 T cell receptor beta chains given below trace back to one sample, sequenced in a study of blood T cell repertoires in COVID-19. The data were produced by immunoSEQ multiplex PCR, yet TCRdb's version contains in-frame clones alone and is incomplete. This table has about 330,000 clones, 70% to 90% appearing once. The sequencing input was peripheral blood. The source is a woman in her forties or fifties with active or convalescent COVID-19.

The rearrangement links TRBV7-9 to TRBJ2-7, with TRBD2 identical over 13 bases. J was trimmed by 2 bases and V by 3 bases; bases with no gene match: 7. This CDR3 has 17 amino acids. Germline-derived CDR1 and CDR2 are SEHNR and FQNEAQ (reference sequence). For the CDR3, the DNA is TGTGCCAGCAGCTTGGGGACTAGCGGGACTCGGACCTACGAGCAGTACTTC. It encodes CASSLGTSGTRTYEQYF.

This sequence joins TRBV4-1 and TRBJ1-2; 7 nucleotides match TRBD1. The CDR3 has 13 amino acids. In germline, CDR1 is MGHRA, CDR2 YSYEKL. V lost 3 bases to trimming and J lost 4 bases; unmatched junction nucleotides: 2. CDR3 bases: TGCGCCAGCAGCCAGGAGGGGGCCTATGGCTACACCTTC. This gives the protein CASSQEGAYGYTF.

This chain uses TRBV15 with TRBJ1-2, with 8 bases that match TRBD1. CDR3 length: 12 amino acids. With V trimmed by 3 bases and J by 6 bases, 0 bases remained unmatched. CDR1 and CDR2 from the germline V gene are LNHNV and YYDKDF (reference sequence). The CDR3 region is CATSRGQDGYTF. CDR3 in DNA: TGTGCCACCAGCAGGGGACAGGATGGCTACACCTTC.

CDR3 residues: CASSLIGTDTQYF. For the CDR3, the DNA is TGTGCCAGCAGCTTAATCGGTACAGATACGCAGTATTTT. This chain links TRBV7-3 with TRBJ2-3; D unclear. Germline CDR1 is SGHTA and CDR2 is FQGTGA. The CDR3 runs to 13 residues. V dropped 1 base and J dropped 3 bases, with 5 bases sitting between them. The full variable domain, in which reference TRBV7-3 and TRBJ2-3 provide the parts outside the CDR3, is GAGVSQTPSNKVTEKGKYVELRCDPISGHTALYWYRQSLGQGPEFLIYFQGTGAADDSGLPNDRFFAVRPEGSVSTLKIQRTERGDSAVYLCASSLIGTDTQYFGPGTRLTVL.

The rearrangement links TRBV27 to TRBJ2-1, with 9 bases that match TRBD2. Looked up from germline, CDR1 is MNHEY and CDR2 is SMNVEV (reference sequence). The J segment lost 3 bases and the V segment lost 0 bases, leaving 9 bases of the junction unmatched. This CDR3 region has 18 residues. CDR3 region: CASSLSVLAGGLYNEQFF. As DNA, the CDR3 is TGTGCCAGCAGTTTATCGGTTCTGGCGGGAGGGCTCTACAATGAGCAGTTCTTC.

CDR3 region: CASSQVTAGGTRETQYF. Written as DNA, the CDR3 is TGTGCCAGCAGCCAAGTAACAGCGGGGGGGACGCGAGAGACCCAGTACTTC. This sequence joins TRBV4-2 and TRBJ2-5; 10 bases map to TRBD2. Per the germline V gene, CDR1 is LGHNA and CDR2 is YNFKEQ. The CDR3 is 17 amino acids. The V gene end was trimmed by 1 base and the J gene end by 4 bases; junction bases not matched to a gene: 9.

The rearrangement joins TRBV29-1 to TRBJ2-2, with TRBD2 identical over 8 bases. The CDR3 contains 14 residues. The ends lost 7 bases at V and 7 bases at J; junction bases unmatched: 11. From germline, CDR1 is SQVTM and CDR2 ANQGSEA. CDR3 bases: TGCAGCGCCCGGGAGCGGGGGAGTGGCGGGGAGCTGTTTTTT. Amino acid sequence: CSARERGSGGELFF.

The chain combines TRBV30 with TRBJ2-7; possible D gene TRBD2, 7 bases. The length of the CDR3 is 15 residues. The V end lost 2 bases, the J end lost 4 bases, and 18 bases lay between the germline ends. Germline CDR1 and CDR2: GTSNPN and SVGIG (reference sequence). CDR3 sequence: CAWSPPGGGIYEQYF. The CDR3 DNA is TGTGCCTGGAGTCCTCCGGGGGGCGGGATTTACGAGCAGTACTTC. Using reference TRBV30 and TRBJ2-7 for the parts outside the CDR3, the full variable domain is SQTIHQWPATLVQPVGSPLSLECTVEGTSNPNLYWYRQAAGRGLQLLFYSVGIGQISSEVPQNLSASRPQDRQFILSSKKLLLSDSGFYLCAWSPPGGGIYEQYFGPGTRLTVT.

Worth noting for this clone: One end of the junction is discordant with germline, which a read error may explain. The rearrangement links TRBV7-8 to TRBJ2-1, with D possibly being TRBD2 (5 bases). Germline CDR1 and CDR2: SGHVS and FQNEAQ. The CDR3 consists of 16 residues. This CDR3 is CASSLASSSSYNEQFF. CDR3 nucleotide sequence: TGTGCCAGCAGTTTAGCTAGCTCCAGCTCCTACAATGAGCAGTTCTTC.

The CDR3 here is CASSLVGVGGTDTQYF. DNA of the CDR3: TGTGCCAGCAGCTTAGTTGGTGTAGGGGGCACAGATACGCAGTATTTT. The chain has TRBV7-6 and TRBJ2-3; D possibly corresponds to TRBD1 (5 bases). The CDR3 runs 16 residues. Germline CDR1 is SGHVS and CDR2 is FNYEAQ. Trimming stripped 1 base from V and 1 base from J, with 12 bases between.

This sequence joins TRBV24-1 and TRBJ1-5; D gene ambiguous. The germline CDR1 and CDR2 sequences are KGHDR and SFDVKD. There are 13 residues in the CDR3. The V end lost 9 bases, the J end lost 1 base, and 9 bases lay between the germline ends. CDR3 region: CATQRGSNQPQHF. The CDR3 bases are TGTGCCACCCAGAGAGGGAGCAATCAGCCCCAGCATTTT.

This chain connects TRBV15 to TRBJ1-4, with 8 bases that match TRBD1. CDR1 is LNHNV and CDR2 is YYDKDF in the germline V gene (reference sequence). J lost 8 bases, V lost 2 bases, and 7 bases had no gene match. The CDR3 totals 15 residues. The CDR3 DNA is TGTGCCACCAGCAGAAATCCCGGGACAGGAGAAAAACTGTTTTTT. It translates to CATSRNPGTGEKLFF. Looking up the rest from reference TRBV15 and TRBJ1-4 gives the full variable domain: DAMVIQNPRYQVTQFGKPVTLSCSQTLNHNVMYWYQQKSSQAPKLLFHYYDKDFNNEADTPDNFQSRRPNTSFCFLDIRSPGLGDTAMYLCATSRNPGTGEKLFFGSGTQLSVL.